The 6 T cell receptor beta chains below come from one sample, sequenced in a study of T-cell memory formation after mild COVID-19. TCRdb reprocessed the 5' RACE reads with MiXCR, giving one entry per CDR3 protein. The sample includes about 620,000 distinct CDR3 sequences, under 20% of them seen just once. The sequencing input was PBMCs or a T cell subset sorted from them (not recorded which). The source is an adult woman who had mild COVID-19 (a few samples of this study predate the infection). Cell type and time point are not known.

This clonotype was detected a few times. The V and J genes are TRBV5-1 and TRBJ1-1; no definite D call. Germline-derived CDR1 and CDR2 are SGHRS and YFSETQ. V shed 0 bases and J shed 8 bases, with 20 bases lying between them. This CDR3 is 16 amino acids long. The CDR3 coding sequence is TGCGCCAGCAGCTTGGCCCTGAGGGCGGCAGTTCGGGAAGCTTTCTTT. Amino acid sequence: CASSLALRAAVREAFF.

V usage is TRBV6-5 and J usage is TRBJ1-2; 8 nucleotides agree with TRBD1. CDR3 length: 15 amino acids. V shed 4 bases and J 2 bases; nucleotides not matched to a gene: 6. CDR1 is MNHEY, CDR2 SVGAGI, per germline. The CDR3 loop reads CASSLSYRGNYGYTF. CDR3 in DNA: TGTGCCAGCAGTTTAAGTTACAGGGGGAACTATGGCTACACCTTC.

This clonotype was seen more than once but under ten times. The genes are TRBV6-5 and TRBJ2-7; unclear D gene. The V end lost 6 bases, the J end lost 2 bases, and 11 bases lay between the germline ends. Germline V gene lookup returns CDR1 MNHEY and CDR2 SVGAGI. The length of the CDR3 is 13 residues. The DNA for the CDR3 is TGTGCCAGCAGAAGTTGGCAAGCCTACGAGCAGTACTTC. Translating gives CASRSWQAYEQYF.

This clonotype was counted a few times. The chain couples TRBV7-9 to TRBJ2-7, with 8 positions matching TRBD1. With 8 bases clipped from V and 3 bases from J, the junction kept 9 bases outside the gene matches. There are 14 residues in the CDR3. In germline, CDR1 is SEHNR, CDR2 FQNEAQ (reference sequence). The CDR3 bases are TGTGCCAGCTCCGGACAGGGCCGAGGCTACGAGCAGTACTTC. Translated, it gives CASSGQGRGYEQYF. The full variable domain, rest sourced from reference TRBV7-9 and TRBJ2-7, is DTGVSQNPRHKITKRGQNVTFRCDPISEHNRLYWYRQTLGQGPEFLTYFQNEAQLEKSRLLSDRFSAERPKGSFSTLEIQRTEQGDSAMYLCASSGQGRGYEQYFGPGTRLTVT.

The genes are TRBV18 and TRBJ2-7; 7 nucleotides line up with TRBD2. V lost 3 bases to trimming and J lost 0 bases; unmatched junction nucleotides: 8. From germline, CDR1 is KGHSH and CDR2 LQKENI. The CDR3 runs to 16 residues. The CDR3 reads CASSPGASGTSYEQYF. The CDR3 DNA reads as TGTGCCAGCTCACCCGGGGCTAGCGGTACCTCCTACGAGCAGTACTTC.

V is TRBV20-1 and J is TRBJ1-2; D call uncertain. V was cut by 6 bases and J by 5 bases, with 10 bases left in between. CDR3 length: 11 residues. CDR1 and CDR2 from the germline V gene are DFQATT and SNEGSKA (reference sequence). The CDR3 spells CSAEYGYGYTF. CDR3 nucleotides: TGCAGTGCCGAGTATGGGTATGGCTACACCTTC.